A single sample is the source of the 7 T cell receptor beta chains below, sequenced in a study of blood T cell repertoires in COVID-19. Only in-frame clones appear in the TCRdb table, and some are missing; sequencing was by immunoSEQ multiplex PCR. The sample holds around 65,000 clones, about 81% seen once. The sample consisted of peripheral blood. The receptor source for this set is an elderly man with acute or convalescent COVID-19.

This chain uses TRBV10-3 with TRBJ2-7; perhaps TRBD1 as D (5 bases). The CDR3 is 14 amino acids. Germline loops: CDR1 ENHRY, CDR2 SYGVKD. V was trimmed by 3 bases and J by 3 bases, leaving 12 bases between them. CDR3 nucleotides: TGTGCCATCAGTGACTCAGGGTCCCACTACGAGCAGTACTTC. Residues: CAISDSGSHYEQYF.

With respect to this clone: Its ends do not fully match the called genes, so a read error is possible. The chain recombines TRBV7-7 with TRBJ1-6, with D unresolved. The CDR3 has 13 residues. Per germline, CDR1 SSHAT and CDR2 FNYEAQ (reference sequence). The CDR3 nucleotides are TGTGCTAGCAGCTTAGTCCCCTATTCACCCCTCCACTTT. Amino acids: CASSLVPYSPLHF.

The chain is built from TRBV28 and TRBJ1-2; tentative D call: TRBD1 (5 bases). The CDR3 extends over 15 amino acids. With 2 bases removed from V and 6 bases from J, the gap between germline ends came to 16 bases. Germline V gene lookup returns CDR1 MDHEN and CDR2 SYDVKM. Here the CDR3 reads CASSLVVRARDGYTF. The CDR3 region has the DNA TGTGCCAGCAGTTTAGTAGTCAGGGCGAGAGATGGCTACACCTTC.

The rearrangement uses TRBV4-1 and TRBJ2-2; TRBD2 agrees at 7 bases. The CDR3 extends over 18 amino acids. The germline gives CDR1 MGHRA, CDR2 YSYEKL. Unmatched junction bases numbered 11, after V lost 1 base and J lost 3 bases. The CDR3 bases are TGCGCCAGCAGCCAAGGACCCCTTTTGGGAGGGGACACCGGGGAGCTGTTTTTT. This codes for CASSQGPLLGGDTGELFF.

The rearrangement links TRBV7-2 to TRBJ1-5; 8 bases match TRBD1. V shed 3 bases and J 0 bases; nucleotides not matched to a gene: 1. Per the germline V gene, CDR1 is SGHTA and CDR2 is FQGNSA. The CDR3 is made up of 15 amino acids. CDR3 coding DNA: TGTGCCAGCAGCTTGACAGGGGATAGCAATCAGCCCCAGCATTTT. Protein sequence: CASSLTGDSNQPQHF.

The CDR3 DNA reads as TGTGCCAGCAGCCCGAGACTAGCGGGAGGGCCGCAGTTCTTC. Translated: CASSPRLAGGPQFF. V usage is TRBV7-3 and J usage is TRBJ2-1; 14 bases are a match to TRBD2. CDR3 length: 14 amino acids. Trimming removed 5 bases from V and 12 bases from J; junction bases left unmatched: 6. Germline-derived CDR1 and CDR2 are SGHTA and FQGTGA.

The rearrangement joins TRBV7-9 to TRBJ2-1, with 10 positions matching TRBD2. Trimming cost V 1 base and J 8 bases; bases outside gene matches: 8. Germline V gene data show CDR1 as SEHNR and CDR2 as FQNEAQ (reference sequence). The CDR3 contains 16 residues. The CDR3 loop is CASSLGTSGVWDEQFF. The CDR3 DNA sequence: TGTGCCAGCAGCTTAGGGACTAGCGGAGTTTGGGATGAGCAGTTCTTC. Full variable domain (rest looked up from reference TRBV7-9 and TRBJ2-1): DTGVSQNPRHKITKRGQNVTFRCDPISEHNRLYWYRQTLGQGPEFLTYFQNEAQLEKSRLLSDRFSAERPKGSFSTLEIQRTEQGDSAMYLCASSLGTSGVWDEQFFGPGTRLTVL.